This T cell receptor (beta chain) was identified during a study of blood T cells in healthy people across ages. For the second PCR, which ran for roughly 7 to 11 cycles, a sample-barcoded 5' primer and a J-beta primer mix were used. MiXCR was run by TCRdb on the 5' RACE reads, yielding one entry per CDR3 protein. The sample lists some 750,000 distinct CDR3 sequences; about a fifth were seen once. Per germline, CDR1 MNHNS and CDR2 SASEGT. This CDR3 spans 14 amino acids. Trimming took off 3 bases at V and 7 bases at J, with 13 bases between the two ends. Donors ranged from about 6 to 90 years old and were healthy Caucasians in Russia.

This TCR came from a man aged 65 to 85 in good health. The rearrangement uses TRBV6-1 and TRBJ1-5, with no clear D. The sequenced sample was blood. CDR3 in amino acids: CASSEGPGRQPQHF. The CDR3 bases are TGTGCCAGCAGTGAGGGCCCGGGAAGACAGCCCCAGCATTTT.